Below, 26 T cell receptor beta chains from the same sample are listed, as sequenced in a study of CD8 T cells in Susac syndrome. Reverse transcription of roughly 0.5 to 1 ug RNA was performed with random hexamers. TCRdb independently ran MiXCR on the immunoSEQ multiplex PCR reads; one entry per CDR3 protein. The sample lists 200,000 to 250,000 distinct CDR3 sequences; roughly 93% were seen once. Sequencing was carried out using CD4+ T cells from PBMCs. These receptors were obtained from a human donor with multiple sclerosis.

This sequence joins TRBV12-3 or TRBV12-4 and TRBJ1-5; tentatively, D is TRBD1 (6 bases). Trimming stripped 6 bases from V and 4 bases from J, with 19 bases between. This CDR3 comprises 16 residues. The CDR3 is CASSSQQGRRNQPQHF. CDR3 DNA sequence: TGTGCCAGCAGCTCCCAGCAGGGGCGAAGGAATCAGCCCCAGCATTTT.

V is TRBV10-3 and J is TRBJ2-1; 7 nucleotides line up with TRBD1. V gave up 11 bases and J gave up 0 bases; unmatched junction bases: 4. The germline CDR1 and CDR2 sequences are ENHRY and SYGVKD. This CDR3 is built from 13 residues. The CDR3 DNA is TGTGCCGTCCAGGGGGACTCCTACAATGAGCAGTTCTTC. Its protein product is CAVQGDSYNEQFF.

CDR3 protein: CASSSTPGGAYNSPLHF. The CDR3 DNA follows: TGTGCCAGCAGCTCCACGCCGGGAGGGGCGTATAATTCACCCCTCCACTTT. V is TRBV7-6 and J is TRBJ1-6; weak D call: TRBD1 (5 bases). V was trimmed by 4 bases and J by 4 bases, leaving 17 bases between them. Germline values: CDR1 SGHVS, CDR2 FNYEAQ. This CDR3 is 17 amino acids long.

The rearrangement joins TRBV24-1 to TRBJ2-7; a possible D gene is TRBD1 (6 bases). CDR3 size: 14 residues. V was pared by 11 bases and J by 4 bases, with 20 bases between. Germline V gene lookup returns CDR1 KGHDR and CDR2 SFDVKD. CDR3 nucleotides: TGTGCCATTCCAGGGGAGACTTACCAATACGAGCAGTACGTC. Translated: CAIPGETYQYEQYV.

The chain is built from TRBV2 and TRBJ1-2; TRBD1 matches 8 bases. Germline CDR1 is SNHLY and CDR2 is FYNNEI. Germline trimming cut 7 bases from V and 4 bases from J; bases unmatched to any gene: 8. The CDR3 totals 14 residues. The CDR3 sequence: CASTGQGYGYGYTF. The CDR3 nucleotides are TGTGCCAGCACCGGACAGGGCTACGGCTATGGCTACACCTTC.

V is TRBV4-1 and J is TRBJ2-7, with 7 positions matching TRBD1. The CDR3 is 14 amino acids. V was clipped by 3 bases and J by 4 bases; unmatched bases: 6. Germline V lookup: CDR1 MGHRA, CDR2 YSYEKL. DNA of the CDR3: TGCGCCAGCAGCCAGGGACAGTGGGTTTACGAGCAGTACTTC. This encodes CASSQGQWVYEQYF.

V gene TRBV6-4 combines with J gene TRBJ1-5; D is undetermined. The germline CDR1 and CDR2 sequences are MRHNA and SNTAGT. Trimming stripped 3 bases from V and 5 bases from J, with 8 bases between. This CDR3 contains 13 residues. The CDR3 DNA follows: TGTGCCAGCAGTGAGGGGTTCGATCAGCCCCAGCATTTT. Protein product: CASSEGFDQPQHF.

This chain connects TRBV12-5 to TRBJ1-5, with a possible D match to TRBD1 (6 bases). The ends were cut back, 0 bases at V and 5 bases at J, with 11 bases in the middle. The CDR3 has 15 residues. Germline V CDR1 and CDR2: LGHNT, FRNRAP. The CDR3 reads CASGLVLDRHQPQHF. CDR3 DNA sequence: TGTGCTAGTGGTTTGGTATTGGACAGACATCAGCCCCAGCATTTT. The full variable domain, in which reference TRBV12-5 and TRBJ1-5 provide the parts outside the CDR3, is DARVTQTPRHKVTEMGQEVTMRCQPILGHNTVFWYRQTMMQGLELLAYFRNRAPLDDSGMPKDRFSAEMPDATLATLKIQPSEPRDSAVYFCASGLVLDRHQPQHFGDGTRLSIL.

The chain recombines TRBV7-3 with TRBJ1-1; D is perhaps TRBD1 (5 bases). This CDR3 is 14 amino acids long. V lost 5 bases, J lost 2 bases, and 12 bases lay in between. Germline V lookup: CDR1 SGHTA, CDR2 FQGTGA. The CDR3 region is CASSPAGANTEAFF. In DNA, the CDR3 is TGTGCCAGCAGCCCCGCCGGGGCCAACACTGAAGCTTTCTTT.

The CDR3 protein is CASTQRGLEEKLFF. The CDR3 DNA is TGTGCCAGCACCCAGAGGGGATTGGAGGAAAAACTGTTTTTT. The chain employs TRBV2 and TRBJ1-4, with a weak D call TRBD1 (5 bases). CDR1 and CDR2 (germline): SNHLY, FYNNEI. The CDR3 is 14 residues long. Trimming pared 7 bases from V and 8 bases from J, leaving 17 bases between.

CDR3 DNA sequence: TGTGCCTGGAGTGAACAGGGGGGTCAGCCCCAGCATTTT. Translation gives CAWSEQGGQPQHF. This sequence joins TRBV30 and TRBJ1-5; 8 positions match TRBD1. CDR1 and CDR2 (germline): GTSNPN, SVGIG (reference sequence). The CDR3 contains 13 residues. J was trimmed by 6 bases and V by 1 base; bases with no gene match: 2.

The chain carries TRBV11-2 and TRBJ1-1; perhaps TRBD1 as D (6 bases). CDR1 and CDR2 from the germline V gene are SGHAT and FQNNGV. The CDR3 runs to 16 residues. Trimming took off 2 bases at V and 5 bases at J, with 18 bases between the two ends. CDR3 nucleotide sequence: TGTGCCAGCAGCTTAACCGGGGGGCTGGCTGGAACTGAAGCTTTCTTT. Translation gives CASSLTGGLAGTEAFF.

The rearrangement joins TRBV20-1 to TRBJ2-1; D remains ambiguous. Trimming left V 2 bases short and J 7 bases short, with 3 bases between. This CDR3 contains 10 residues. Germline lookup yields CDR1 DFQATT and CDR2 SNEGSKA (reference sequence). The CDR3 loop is CSARQNEQFF. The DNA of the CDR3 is TGCAGTGCTAGACAGAATGAGCAGTTCTTC.

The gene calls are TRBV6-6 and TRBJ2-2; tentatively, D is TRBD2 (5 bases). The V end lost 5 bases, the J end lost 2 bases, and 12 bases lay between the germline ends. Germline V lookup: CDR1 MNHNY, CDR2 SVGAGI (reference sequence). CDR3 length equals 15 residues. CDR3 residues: CASSRRSRNTGELFF. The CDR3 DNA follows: TGTGCCAGCAGTAGGAGGAGTCGTAACACCGGGGAGCTGTTTTTT.

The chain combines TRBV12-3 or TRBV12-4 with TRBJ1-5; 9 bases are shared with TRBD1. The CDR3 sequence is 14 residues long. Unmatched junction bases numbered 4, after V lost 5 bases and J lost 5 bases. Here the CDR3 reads CASSPGTGYQPQHF. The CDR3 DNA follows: TGTGCCAGCAGTCCCGGGACAGGGTATCAGCCCCAGCATTTT.

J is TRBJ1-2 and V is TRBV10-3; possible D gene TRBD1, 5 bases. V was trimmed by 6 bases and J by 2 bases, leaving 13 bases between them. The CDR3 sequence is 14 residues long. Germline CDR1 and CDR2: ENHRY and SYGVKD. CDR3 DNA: TGTGCCATCAGCGCAGGGACGTCGAACTATGGCTACACCTTC. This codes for CAISAGTSNYGYTF.

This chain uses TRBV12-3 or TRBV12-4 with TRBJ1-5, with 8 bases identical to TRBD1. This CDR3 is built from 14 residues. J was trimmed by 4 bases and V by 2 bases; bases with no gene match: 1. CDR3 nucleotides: TGTGCCAGCAGTTTACAGGGGGCAAATCAGCCCCAGCATTTT. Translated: CASSLQGANQPQHF.

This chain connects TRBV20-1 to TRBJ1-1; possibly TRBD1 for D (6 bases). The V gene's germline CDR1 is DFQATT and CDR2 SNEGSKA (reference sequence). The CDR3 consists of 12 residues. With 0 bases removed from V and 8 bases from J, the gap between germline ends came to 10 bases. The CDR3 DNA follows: TGCAGTGCTAGAGATTACAGGGCGGAAGCTTTCTTT. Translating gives CSARDYRAEAFF.

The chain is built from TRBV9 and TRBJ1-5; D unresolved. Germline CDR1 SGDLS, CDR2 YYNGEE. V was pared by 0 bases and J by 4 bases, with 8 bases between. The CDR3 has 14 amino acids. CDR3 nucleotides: TGTGCCAGCAGCGTAGGGGCAGCTAATCAGCCCCAGCATTTT. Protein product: CASSVGAANQPQHF.

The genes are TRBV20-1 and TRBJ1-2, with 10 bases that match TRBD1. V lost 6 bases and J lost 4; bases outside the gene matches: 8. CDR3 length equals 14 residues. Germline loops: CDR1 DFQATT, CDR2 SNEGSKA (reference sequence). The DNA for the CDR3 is TGCAGTGCCCCAAGACAGGGGGCAGGCTATGGCTACACCTTC. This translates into CSAPRQGAGYGYTF.

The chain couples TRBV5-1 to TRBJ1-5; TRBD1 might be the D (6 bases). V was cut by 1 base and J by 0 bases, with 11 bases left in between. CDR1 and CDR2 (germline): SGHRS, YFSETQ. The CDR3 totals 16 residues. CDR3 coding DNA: TGCGCCAGCAGCTTGAGCGGGGACAATAGCAATCAGCCCCAGCATTTT. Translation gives CASSLSGDNSNQPQHF.

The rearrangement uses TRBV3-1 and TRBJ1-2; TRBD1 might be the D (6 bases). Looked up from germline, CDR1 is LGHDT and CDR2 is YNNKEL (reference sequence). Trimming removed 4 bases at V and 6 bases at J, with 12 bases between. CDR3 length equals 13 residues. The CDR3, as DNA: TGTGCCAGCAGCCCCACAGGGACGCATGGCTACACCTTC. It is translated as CASSPTGTHGYTF.

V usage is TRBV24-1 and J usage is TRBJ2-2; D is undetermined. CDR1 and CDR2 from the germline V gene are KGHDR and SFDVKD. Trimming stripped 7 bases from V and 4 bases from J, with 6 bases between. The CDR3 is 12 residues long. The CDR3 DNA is TGTGCCACCAGCCCCGCCACCGGGGAGCTGTTTTTT. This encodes CATSPATGELFF.

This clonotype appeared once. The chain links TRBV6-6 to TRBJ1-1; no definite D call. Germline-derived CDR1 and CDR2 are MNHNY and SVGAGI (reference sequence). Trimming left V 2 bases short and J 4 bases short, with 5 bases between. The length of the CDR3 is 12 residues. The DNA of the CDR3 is TGTGCCAGCAGTTACGGGGTCACTGAAGCTTTCTTT. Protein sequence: CASSYGVTEAFF.

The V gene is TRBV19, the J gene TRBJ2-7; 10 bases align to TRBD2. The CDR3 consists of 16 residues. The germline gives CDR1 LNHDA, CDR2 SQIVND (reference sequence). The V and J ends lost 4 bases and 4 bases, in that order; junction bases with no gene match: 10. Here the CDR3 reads CASSSDSGGATYEQYF. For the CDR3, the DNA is TGTGCCAGTAGTAGCGACAGCGGGGGGGCGACTTACGAGCAGTACTTC.

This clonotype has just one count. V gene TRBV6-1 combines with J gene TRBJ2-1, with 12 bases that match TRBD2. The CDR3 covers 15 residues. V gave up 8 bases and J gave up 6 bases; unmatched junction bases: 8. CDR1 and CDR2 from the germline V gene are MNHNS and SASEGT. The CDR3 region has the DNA TGTGCCAGCGGCAAACGGACTAGCGGGATCAATGAGCAGTTCTTC. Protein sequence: CASGKRTSGINEQFF.